This TCR beta chain was captured by sequencing in a study of blood T cell repertoires in COVID-19. Original methodology: Estimation of nucleated cell counts relied on the amplification of reference gene primers. Produced via immunoSEQ multiplex PCR; TCRdb's table is partial and in-frame only. V, J and clone size are taken as reported in that table, and D and trimming were inferred from the DNA itself. Of 490,000 or so clones listed, about 85% are singletons. The age range of participants was 18 to 89 years, with residence in some 25 US areas. Donors were grouped by their self-reported clinical history. The study counted Cohort 3 donors as recovered given two negative PCRs, clearance, or symptom resolution. Unmatched junction bases numbered 6, after V lost 8 bases and J lost 0 bases. This CDR3 spans 14 amino acids. CDR1 MNHEY and CDR2 SVGAGI come from the germline V gene.

The V gene is TRBV6-5, the J gene TRBJ1-1; 7 positions agree with TRBD1. The source of this sequence is an older woman who had recovered from COVID-19. Sequenced material: PBMCs or T cells enriched from blood (not recorded which). CDR3 sequence (DNA): TGTGCCAGCGGCAACAGGGGTTTGAACACTGAAGCTTTCTTT. As protein: CASGNRGLNTEAFF.